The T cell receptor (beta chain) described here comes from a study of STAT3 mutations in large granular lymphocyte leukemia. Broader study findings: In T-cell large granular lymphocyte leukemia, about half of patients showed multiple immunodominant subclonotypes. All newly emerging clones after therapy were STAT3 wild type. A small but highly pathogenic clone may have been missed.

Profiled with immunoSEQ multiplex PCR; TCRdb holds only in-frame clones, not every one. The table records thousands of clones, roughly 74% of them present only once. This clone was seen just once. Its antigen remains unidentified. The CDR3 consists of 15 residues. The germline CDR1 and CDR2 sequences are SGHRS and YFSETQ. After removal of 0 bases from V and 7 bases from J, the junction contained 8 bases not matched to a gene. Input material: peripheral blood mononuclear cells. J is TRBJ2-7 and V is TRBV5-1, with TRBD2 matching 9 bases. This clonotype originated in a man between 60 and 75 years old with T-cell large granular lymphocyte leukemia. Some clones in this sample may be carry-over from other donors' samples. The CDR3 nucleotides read TGCGCCAGCAGCTTGGATGCGGGAGGGGGAAGTGAGCAGTACTTC. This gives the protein CASSLDAGGGSEQYF.